This section outlines one T cell receptor (beta chain) sequence together with its context. Its cognate antigen is unknown. This sample is drawn from a study of T cells in narcolepsy. Overall study: Enrolled donors included narcolepsy type 1 or type 2 patients and healthy controls.

Study-level points and caveats: Autoreactive clone sequences were missing from some blood memory CD4+ repertoires. Autoreactive clonotypes reportedly recurred in blood of same and different patients, not controls.

Germline CDR1 KGHSH, CDR2 LQKENI. The CDR3 length is 15 residues. Trimming cost V 2 bases and J 6 bases; bases outside gene matches: 8. Method: immunoSEQ multiplex PCR; TCRdb's copy keeps in-frame clones and lacks some. Of roughly 35,000 clones listed, approximately 80% are singletons. The chain recombines TRBV18 with TRBJ2-7, with 9 positions matching TRBD1. The sequenced sample was memory (CD45RA-) CD4+ T cells from blood. The TCR comes from a human donor in good health. CDR3 DNA: TGTGCCAGCTCACCAGCTGAGACAGGGGGGGTCGAGCAGTACTTC. It translates to CASSPAETGGVEQYF.